This note documents a single T cell receptor beta chain sequence. Its antigen is unknown. The entry originates in a study of CD8 T cells in ankylosing spondylitis. Study outcomes and limitations: A motif in TCR beta, a set of eight highly homologous variants, appeared characteristic of ankylosing spondylitis blood. Past research had described some motif variants in reactive arthritis synovial fluid and blood.

TCRdb reanalysed the 5' RACE reads using MiXCR and keeps one entry per CDR3 protein. The table records fewer than 650,000 distinct CDR3 sequences, 12% of them present only once. This clonotype originated in a male donor with ankylosing spondylitis. Material for sequencing was blood, either unsorted or a sorted T cell fraction (not recorded which).

The CDR3 bases are TGCGCCAGCAGCCTGAGAGACCCAGGCACAGATACGCAGTATTTT. Translation gives CASSLRDPGTDTQYF. This rearrangement joins TRBV5-1 to TRBJ2-3; no definite D call. The CDR3 loop spans 15 amino acids. Germline CDR1 is SGHRS and CDR2 is YFSETQ. V shed 4 bases and J shed 1 base, with 13 bases lying between them. Drawing the rest from reference TRBV5-1 and TRBJ2-3, the complete variable domain is KAGVTQTPRYLIKTRGQQVTLSCSPISGHRSVSWYQQTPGQGLQFLFEYFSETQRNKGNFPGRFSGRQFSNSRSEMNVSTLELGDSALYLCASSLRDPGTDTQYFGPGTRLTVL.